This entry lists 20 T cell receptor beta chains sequenced from one sample in a study of response to subunit inactivated influenza vaccine. One entry per CDR3 protein, called by TCRdb with MiXCR from the RT-PCR reads. The sample has about 650,000 distinct CDR3 sequences, 15% to 18% seen once. The specimen comprised PBMCs from blood, sampled 12 days after vaccination. The receptors stem from a middle-aged man who received an inactivated influenza vaccine.

This clonotype was seen at least ten times. The chain joins TRBV4-2 to TRBJ2-7, with TRBD2 identical over 7 bases. The CDR3 extends over 15 amino acids. Germline CDR1 and CDR2: LGHNA and YNFKEQ. With 4 bases clipped from V and 6 bases from J, the junction kept 12 bases outside the gene matches. CDR3 nucleotides: TGTGCCAGCAGCCCTAGGCGCGGGGGTATGTTCGAGCAGTACTTC. This encodes CASSPRRGGMFEQYF.

This clonotype has only a few counts. The chain couples TRBV29-1 to TRBJ2-7, with 7 nucleotides matching TRBD1. CDR3 length: 13 residues. J was trimmed by 7 bases and V by 6 bases; bases with no gene match: 12. Germline values: CDR1 SQVTM, CDR2 ANQGSEA. CDR3 sequence reads: CSVDDRALGEQYF. The CDR3, as DNA: TGCAGCGTAGACGACAGGGCCCTGGGAGAGCAGTACTTC.

The V call is TRBV9, the J call TRBJ2-7, with 11 bases identical to TRBD2. Germline V gives CDR1 SGDLS, CDR2 YYNGEE. The CDR3 length is 17 residues. The V gene end was trimmed by 2 bases and the J gene end by 7 bases; junction bases not matched to a gene: 14. CDR3 coding DNA: TGTGCCAGCAGCGTCGGACTAGCGGGTTTCTCCCGGGAGGAGCAGTACTTC. Translating gives CASSVGLAGFSREEQYF.

The rearrangement links TRBV24-1 to TRBJ2-2; no reliable D call. Germline CDR1 reads KGHDR; CDR2 reads SFDVKD. With 1 base removed from V and 7 bases from J, the gap between germline ends came to 6 bases. The CDR3 totals 13 residues. CDR3 sequence (DNA): TGTGCCACCAGTGATTTACCCGTCGGGGAGCTGTTTTTT. This sequence encodes CATSDLPVGELFF.

This clonotype was observed many times. The chain has TRBV4-2 and TRBJ2-5, with D perhaps matching TRBD1 (7 bases). Germline V gives CDR1 LGHNA, CDR2 YNFKEQ. The CDR3 length is 16 residues. Trimming took off 2 bases at V and 5 bases at J, with 18 bases between the two ends. The DNA for the CDR3 is TGTGCCAGCAGCCAAAGAGACCGGGACAGCGGGGAGACCCAGTACTTC. Residues: CASSQRDRDSGETQYF.

In this sample, this clonotype turned up a few times. CDR3: CASSQGTRQLSDTQYF. DNA for the CDR3: TGTGCCAGCAGCCAGGGGACTAGACAATTGTCAGATACGCAGTATTTT. This chain uses TRBV3-1 with TRBJ2-3, with TRBD2 matching 8 bases. The CDR3 runs to 16 residues. Trimming cost V 3 bases and J 4 bases; bases outside gene matches: 9. In germline, CDR1 is LGHDT, CDR2 YNNKEL (reference sequence).

There are a few counts of this clonotype. The CDR3 protein is CASSLRQPHNSPLHF. For the CDR3, the DNA is TGTGCCAGCAGTTTAAGGCAGCCGCATAATTCACCCCTCCACTTT. The gene calls are TRBV12-3 or TRBV12-4 and TRBJ1-6; D not certain. This CDR3 comprises 15 residues. V was clipped by 2 bases and J by 5 bases, with 10 bases between them.

There are a few counts of this clonotype. This sequence joins TRBV18 and TRBJ2-6; 7 bases map to TRBD1. This CDR3 has 20 residues. V gave up 0 bases and J gave up 0 bases; unmatched junction bases: 11. CDR1 is KGHSH, CDR2 LQKENI, per germline. DNA for the CDR3: TGTGCCAGCTCACCACCGGGACAGACCCTCCGGGTCTCTGGGGCCAACGTCCTGACTTTC. Translation gives CASSPPGQTLRVSGANVLTF.

This clonotype was seen a few times. The chain has TRBV20-1 and TRBJ1-2, with a possible D match to TRBD1 (6 bases). The CDR3 length is 13 residues. Germline V gene lookup returns CDR1 DFQATT and CDR2 SNEGSKA (reference sequence). As DNA, the CDR3 is TGCAGAAGAGGGGGGGGGCGAGTTGATGGCTACACCTTC. Encoded protein: CRRGGGRVDGYTF.

The chain uses TRBV3-1 and TRBJ2-1, with D perhaps TRBD1 or TRBD2 (6 bases each). Per germline, CDR1 LGHDT and CDR2 YNNKEL (reference sequence). The CDR3 consists of 16 residues. V dropped 1 base and J dropped 7 bases, with 17 bases sitting between them. CDR3 bases: TGTGCCAGCAGCCAAGTCTTCCGGGGGCCTCTGAATGAGCAGTTCTTC. Its translation is CASSQVFRGPLNEQFF.

This sequence joins TRBV25-1 and TRBJ2-7, with unresolved D. The CDR3 totals 16 residues. The germline V and J ends were trimmed by 0 bases and 0 bases, with 12 bases remaining between them. The germline CDR1 and CDR2 sequences are MGHDK and SYGVNS. The CDR3 loop reads CASSEYSSTGSYEQYF. CDR3 sequence (DNA): TGTGCCAGCAGTGAATATTCTAGTACGGGCTCCTACGAGCAGTACTTC.

The chain is built from TRBV5-1 and TRBJ1-1; D might be TRBD1 (6 bases). Trimming shortened V by 4 bases and J by 1 base, and 11 bases separated the two germline ends. Germline assignment: CDR1 SGHRS and CDR2 YFSETQ. The CDR3 totals 14 residues. In DNA, the CDR3 is TGCGCCAGCAGCGCAGGGGCGGCGAACACTGAAGCTTTCTTT. Translated: CASSAGAANTEAFF.

This chain links TRBV12-3 or TRBV12-4 with TRBJ2-7; D gene uncertain. The ends were cut back, 6 bases at V and 0 bases at J, with 12 bases in the middle. The CDR3 loop spans 14 amino acids. DNA of the CDR3: TGTGCCAGCAGGCTGGGTAGAGACTCCTACGAGCAGTACTTC. Encoded protein: CASRLGRDSYEQYF.

This clonotype was recorded many times. The chain recombines TRBV24-1 with TRBJ2-1; D may be TRBD1 (6 bases). This CDR3 comprises 16 residues. Germline V gene lookup returns CDR1 KGHDR and CDR2 SFDVKD. Trimming pared 1 base from V and 8 bases from J, leaving 17 bases between. The CDR3 sequence is CATSDFMSSGTYEQFF. The CDR3 DNA sequence: TGTGCCACCAGTGATTTTATGAGTTCAGGGACATATGAGCAGTTCTTC.

This clonotype was detected a few times. The J gene is TRBJ2-7, the V gene TRBV5-8; D might be TRBD1 (5 bases). The CDR3 runs to 11 residues. Per germline, CDR1 SGHTS and CDR2 YDEGEE. Trimming removed 2 bases from V and 9 bases from J, with 9 bases in between. CDR3 nucleotides: TGTGCCAGCAGCTTAGGGGAAAGGCAGTACTTC. Translation gives CASSLGERQYF.

The V and J genes are TRBV18 and TRBJ1-1; 9 nucleotides agree with TRBD1. V was clipped by 4 bases and J by 4 bases; unmatched bases: 4. There are 14 residues in the CDR3. The germline V gene has CDR1 KGHSH and CDR2 LQKENI. The CDR3 region has the DNA TGTGCCAGCTCACACATGGACAGGGGCACTGAAGCTTTCTTT. This encodes CASSHMDRGTEAFF.

This clonotype was recorded many times. The chain couples TRBV7-6 to TRBJ2-7; D unclear. CDR1 and CDR2 from the germline V gene are SGHVS and FNYEAQ. This CDR3 comprises 13 residues. V was pared by 1 base and J by 6 bases, with 10 bases between. CDR3 nucleotide sequence: TGTGCCAGCAGCTTAGAGCGTTGGAGCGAGCAGTACTTC. Encoded protein: CASSLERWSEQYF.

The rearrangement uses TRBV28 and TRBJ2-3; D not resolved. Germline loops: CDR1 MDHEN, CDR2 SYDVKM. The CDR3 length is 15 residues. V was cut by 4 bases and J by 2 bases, with 13 bases left in between. The CDR3 nucleotides are TGTGCCAGCAGTTCCGGACCCCGCTCCACAGATACGCAGTATTTT. It encodes CASSSGPRSTDTQYF.

The chain is built from TRBV9 and TRBJ1-5, with no clear D. The CDR3 contains 11 residues. V shed 7 bases and J shed 5 bases, with 7 bases lying between them. The germline CDR1 and CDR2 sequences are SGDLS and YYNGEE. The CDR3 coding sequence is TGTGCCAGCGGGCGGGATCAGCCCCAGCATTTT. Translation: CASGRDQPQHF.

This clonotype turned up a few times. This chain connects TRBV5-1 to TRBJ2-7; D remains ambiguous. CDR1 and CDR2 from the germline V gene are SGHRS and YFSETQ. The CDR3 has 13 residues. Deletions cut 0 bases from V and 2 bases from J, with 6 bases between. The CDR3 here is CASSLETTYEQYF. The CDR3 nucleotides read TGCGCCAGCAGCTTGGAAACTACCTACGAGCAGTACTTC.